The rows below give T cell receptor beta chains drawn from one sample of a study of shared clonotypes between healthy human individuals. The method was immunoSEQ multiplex PCR; TCRdb's version includes in-frame clones alone and lacks a portion of them. The sample includes about 820,000 clones, 92% seen only once; the top ten take 24%. Sequencing was performed on naive CD8+ T cells sorted from blood. All receptors derive from a man aged 25 to 40 in good health. CDR3s include the opening cysteine and the closing phenylalanine or tryptophan. The D gene is left open where the match is weak. Clone size is shown for a subset of rows, as once, few, many or a class of expanded clone.

V gene	clone size	J gene	D gene	CDR3 protein	CDR3 DNA
TRBV19	.	TRBJ1-1	.	CASSIVWGSEAFF	TGTGCCAGTAGTATAGTTTGGGGGTCTGAAGCTTTCTTT
TRBV9	.	TRBJ1-4	TRBD1	CASSADRGEKLFF	TGTGCCAGCAGCGCCGACAGGGGTGAAAAACTGTTTTTT
TRBV14	.	TRBJ2-7	TRBD2	CASSQYSGSPYEQYF	TGTGCCAGCAGCCAATACAGCGGGAGTCCCTACGAGCAGTACTTC
TRBV5-1	.	TRBJ2-2	.	CASSLPVETTNTGELFF	TGCGCCAGCAGCCTACCAGTGGAGACAACGAACACCGGGGAGCTGTTTTTT
TRBV9	.	TRBJ2-2	.	CASSVGYGGELFF	TGTGCCAGCAGCGTAGGATACGGCGGGGAGCTGTTTTTT
TRBV7-6	few	TRBJ2-2	.	CAGARQRTGELFF	TGTGCCGGGGCCCGACAGCGTACCGGGGAGCTGTTTTTT
TRBV14	.	TRBJ1-2	.	CASSQDYGVPNYGYTF	TGTGCCAGCAGCCAGGACTATGGGGTCCCCAACTATGGCTACACCTTC
TRBV28	.	TRBJ2-1	TRBD1	CASSSGDSSYNEQFF	TGTGCCAGCAGTTCCGGGGACAGCTCCTACAATGAGCAGTTCTTC
TRBV6-4	.	TRBJ2-2	TRBD2	CASREGLGRTGELFF	TGTGCCAGCAGAGAAGGACTAGGTCGGACCGGGGAGCTGTTTTTT
TRBV9	.	TRBJ2-3	TRBD2	CASSFLADYFDTQYF	TGTGCCAGCAGCTTCCTAGCGGACTATTTCGATACGCAGTATTTT
TRBV9	once	TRBJ2-3	TRBD2	CASSVGHLAGGTDTQYF	TGTGCCAGCAGCGTAGGCCATTTAGCGGGAGGCACAGATACGCAGTATTTT
TRBV11-2	once	TRBJ2-3	.	CASSLLYPDTQYF	TGTGCCAGCAGCCTTTTGTATCCAGATACGCAGTATTTT
TRBV10-2	.	TRBJ2-7	.	CASSALVGDEQYF	TGCGCCAGCAGTGCGCTAGTTGGCGACGAGCAGTACTTC
TRBV9	.	TRBJ2-5	TRBD2	CASSVAGGASGRATQYF	TGTGCCAGCAGCGTAGCTGGGGGGGCTAGCGGGAGGGCGACCCAGTACTTC
TRBV19	.	TRBJ2-7	.	CASSMKGSYEQYF	TGTGCCAGTAGTATGAAGGGATCCTACGAGCAGTACTTC
TRBV27	.	TRBJ2-7	TRBD2	CASRAGLADSYEQYF	TGTGCCAGCAGAGCGGGACTAGCGGACTCCTACGAGCAGTACTTC
TRBV19	.	TRBJ2-1	.	CASSIVVGGGNEQFF	TGTGCCAGTAGTATAGTGGTGGGAGGGGGGAATGAGCAGTTCTTC
TRBV7-6	.	TRBJ2-3	TRBD2	CASSWGTSGSTTDTQYF	TGTGCCAGCAGCTGGGGGACTAGCGGGAGTACCACAGATACGCAGTATTTT
TRBV18	.	TRBJ2-3	.	CASSSTLKRVTDTQYF	TGTGCCAGCTCATCCACTCTCAAAAGGGTGACAGATACGCAGTATTTT
TRBV7-2	once	TRBJ1-2	.	CASSLARDLGGYGYTF	TGTGCCAGCAGCTTAGCTAGGGACCTAGGAGGCTATGGCTACACCTTC
TRBV29-1	.	TRBJ2-7	.	CSVGLGRYEQYF	TGCAGCGTTGGCCTAGGCCGCTACGAGCAGTACTTC
TRBV28	.	TRBJ2-7	.	CASRQVGSSYEQYF	TGTGCCAGCAGGCAAGTAGGGAGCTCCTACGAGCAGTACTTC
TRBV19	few	TRBJ2-1	TRBD2	CASSIGTSGRDTYNEQFF	TGTGCCAGTAGTATCGGGACTAGCGGGAGGGACACCTACAATGAGCAGTTCTTC
TRBV2	.	TRBJ1-4	.	CASSGNRELSSPNEKLFF	TGTGCCAGCAGCGGGAACAGGGAACTTAGTTCCCCTAATGAAAAACTGTTTTTT
TRBV7-9	.	TRBJ2-5	TRBD2	CASSLRLAGDQETQYF	TGTGCCAGCAGCTTAAGGCTAGCGGGAGACCAAGAGACCCAGTACTTC
TRBV6-5	.	TRBJ2-2	.	CASSYMATGELFF	TGTGCCAGCAGTTACATGGCCACCGGGGAGCTGTTTTTT
TRBV5-6	.	TRBJ2-7	.	CASSPTGTEQYF	TGTGCCAGCAGCCCTACCGGGACGGAGCAGTACTTC
TRBV21-1	.	TRBJ1-2	.	CASRGEGRGNYGYTF	TGTGCCAGCCGGGGAGAGGGGAGAGGTAACTATGGCTACACCTTC
TRBV5-1	.	TRBJ2-7	.	CASSFLGAAREQYF	TGCGCCAGCAGCTTTCTGGGCGCAGCCAGAGAGCAGTACTTC
TRBV10-2	.	TRBJ2-7	.	CASSESGGREQYF	TGCGCCAGCAGTGAGTCGGGTGGGCGGGAGCAGTACTTC
TRBV19	.	TRBJ2-3	TRBD2	CASTAGAASTDTQYF	TGTGCCAGTACAGCGGGGGCAGCTAGCACAGATACGCAGTATTTT
TRBV28	.	TRBJ2-7	.	CASSFPSYEQYF	TGTGCCAGCAGTTTCCCCTCCTACGAGCAGTACTTC
TRBV4-1	.	TRBJ1-5	TRBD1	CASSQGTGRFEQPQHF	TGCGCCAGCAGCCAGGGGACAGGGCGGTTTGAGCAGCCCCAGCATTTT
TRBV5-1	.	TRBJ2-2	TRBD1	CASSHGQANTGELFF	TGCGCCAGCAGCCACGGACAGGCAAACACCGGGGAGCTGTTTTTT
TRBV6-4	few	TRBJ2-3	TRBD2	CASSERSGRGTDTQYF	TGTGCCAGCAGCGAACGAAGCGGGAGAGGGACAGATACGCAGTATTTT
TRBV14	.	TRBJ1-2	.	CASSQGFQGMDGYTF	TGTGCCAGCAGCCAAGGGTTTCAGGGTATGGATGGCTACACCTTC
TRBV6-5	.	TRBJ2-5	TRBD2	CASSYLAGVQETQYF	TGTGCCAGCAGTTACTTAGCGGGAGTTCAAGAGACCCAGTACTTC
TRBV7-6	.	TRBJ2-2	TRBD2	CASSFALAGASTGELFF	TGTGCCAGCAGCTTCGCTCTAGCGGGAGCGAGCACCGGGGAGCTGTTTTTT
TRBV29-1	.	TRBJ1-2	.	CSVEDWTSDGYTF	TGCAGCGTTGAAGATTGGACTTCGGACGGCTACACCTTC
TRBV11-2	once	TRBJ2-1	.	CASSSGRSSYNEQFF	TGTGCCAGCAGCTCGGGAAGAAGCTCCTACAATGAGCAGTTCTTC
TRBV29-1	.	TRBJ2-5	.	CSVVLAGDQETQYF	TGCAGCGTTGTTCTCGCAGGGGACCAAGAGACCCAGTACTTC
TRBV28	.	TRBJ2-7	.	CASSLEDHLSYEQYF	TGTGCCAGCAGTTTAGAGGACCATCTCTCCTACGAGCAGTACTTC
TRBV7-9	once	TRBJ2-1	.	CATHGVNEQFF	TGTGCTACCCATGGTGTGAATGAGCAGTTCTTC
TRBV5-1	.	TRBJ2-1	TRBD2	CASSLVVAGSDNEQFF	TGCGCCAGCAGCTTGGTGGTAGCGGGAAGTGACAATGAGCAGTTCTTC
TRBV4-1	.	TRBJ1-2	.	CASSQVLWDNYGYTF	TGCGCCAGCAGCCAAGTTCTGTGGGATAACTATGGCTACACCTTC
TRBV10-3	.	TRBJ1-3	.	CAISAGTEGNTIYF	TGTGCCATCAGTGCCGGGACGGAAGGAAACACCATATATTTT
TRBV28	.	TRBJ2-5	TRBD2	CASSLGGGSLKLYF	TGTGCCAGCAGTTTAGGCGGCGGGAGCCTCAAGTTGTACTTC
TRBV28	.	TRBJ1-5	TRBD1	CASSLEQGSSNQPQHF	TGTGCCAGCAGTCTGGAACAGGGGTCGAGCAATCAGCCCCAGCATTTT
TRBV27	.	TRBJ2-7	.	CASSRNDQQYF	TGTGCCAGCAGTCGGAACGACCAGCAGTACTTC
TRBV13	few	TRBJ1-3	.	CASSLGGFSGNTIYF	TGTGCCAGCAGCCTCGGGGGCTTCTCTGGAAACACCATATATTTT
TRBV15	.	TRBJ2-5	TRBD2	CATSPSPREGQETQYF	TGTGCCACCAGCCCCAGCCCACGGGAGGGACAAGAGACCCAGTACTTC
TRBV6-1	.	TRBJ1-1	TRBD1	CASRLTGRFVPEAFF	TGTGCCAGCAGGCTGACAGGGAGGTTTGTTCCTGAAGCTTTCTTT